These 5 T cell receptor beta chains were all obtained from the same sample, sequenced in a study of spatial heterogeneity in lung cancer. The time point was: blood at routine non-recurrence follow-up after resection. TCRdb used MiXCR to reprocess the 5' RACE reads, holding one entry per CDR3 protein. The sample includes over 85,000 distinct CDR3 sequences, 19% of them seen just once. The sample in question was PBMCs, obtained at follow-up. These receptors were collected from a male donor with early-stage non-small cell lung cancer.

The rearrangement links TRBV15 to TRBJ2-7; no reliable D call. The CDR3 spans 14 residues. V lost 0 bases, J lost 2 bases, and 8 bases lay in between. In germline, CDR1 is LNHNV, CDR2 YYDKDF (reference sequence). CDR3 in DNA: TGTGCCACCAGCAGAGACAGGCTTACCTACGAGCAGTACTTC. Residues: CATSRDRLTYEQYF.

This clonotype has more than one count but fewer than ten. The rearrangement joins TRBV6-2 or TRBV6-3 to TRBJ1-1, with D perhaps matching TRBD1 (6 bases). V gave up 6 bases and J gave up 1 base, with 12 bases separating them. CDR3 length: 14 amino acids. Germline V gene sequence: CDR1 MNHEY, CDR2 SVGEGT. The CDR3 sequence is CASRNPGQNTEAFF. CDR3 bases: TGTGCCAGCAGAAACCCGGGACAGAACACTGAAGCTTTCTTT.

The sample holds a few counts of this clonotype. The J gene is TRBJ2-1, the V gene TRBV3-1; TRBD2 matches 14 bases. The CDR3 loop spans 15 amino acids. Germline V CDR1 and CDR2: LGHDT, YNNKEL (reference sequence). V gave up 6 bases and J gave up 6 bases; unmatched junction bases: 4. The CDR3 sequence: CASSGGLAGANEQFF. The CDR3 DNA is TGTGCCAGCAGTGGGGGACTAGCGGGAGCCAATGAGCAGTTCTTC.

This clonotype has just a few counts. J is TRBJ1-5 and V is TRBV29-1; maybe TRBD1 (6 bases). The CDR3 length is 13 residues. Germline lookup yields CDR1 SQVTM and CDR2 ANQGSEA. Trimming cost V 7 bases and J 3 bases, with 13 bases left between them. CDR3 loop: CSARRGDNQPQHF. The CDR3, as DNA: TGCAGCGCCCGGAGGGGGGACAATCAGCCCCAGCATTTT.

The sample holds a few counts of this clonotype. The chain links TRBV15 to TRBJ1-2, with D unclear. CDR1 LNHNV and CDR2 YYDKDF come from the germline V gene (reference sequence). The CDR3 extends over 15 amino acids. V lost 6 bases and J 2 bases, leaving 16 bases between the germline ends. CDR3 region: CATRNAQNGNYGYTF. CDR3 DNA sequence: TGTGCCACCAGGAACGCCCAGAACGGAAACTATGGCTACACCTTC.